This T cell receptor beta chain was obtained from a study of Ad26.COV2.S vaccination and SARS-CoV-2 variants. Study results and limitations: Spike-specific CD8+ and CD4+ T cell responses reportedly showed substantial breadth after vaccination.

This CDR3 is 17 amino acids long. The germline V gene encodes CDR1 LGHNA and CDR2 YSLEER. The germline V and J ends were trimmed by 1 base and 7 bases, with 19 bases remaining between them. Documented treatment: about 20 received Ad26.COV2.S at low or high dose, single or two shots; 5 received placebo; per-sample allocation not given. Collection of samples fell on day 63 after the first vaccine or placebo injection. This Boston cohort included adults aged 18-55 years. Clones were sequenced by immunoSEQ multiplex PCR, and TCRdb holds only the in-frame ones, with some missing. This table holds 360,000 or so clones, roughly 87% found once. Details on this clone: The antigen is unknown.

The chain combines TRBV4-3 with TRBJ2-2, with unresolved D. The source material was peripheral blood, sampled in a trial of Ad26.COV2.S vaccine versus placebo. The receptor was isolated from a person between 18 and 65 years old who received the Ad26.COV2.S COVID-19 vaccine or a placebo. The CDR3 here is CASSQALTTGRVGELFF. CDR3 coding DNA: TGCGCCAGCAGCCAAGCCTTGACGACCGGAAGGGTCGGGGAGCTGTTTTTT.